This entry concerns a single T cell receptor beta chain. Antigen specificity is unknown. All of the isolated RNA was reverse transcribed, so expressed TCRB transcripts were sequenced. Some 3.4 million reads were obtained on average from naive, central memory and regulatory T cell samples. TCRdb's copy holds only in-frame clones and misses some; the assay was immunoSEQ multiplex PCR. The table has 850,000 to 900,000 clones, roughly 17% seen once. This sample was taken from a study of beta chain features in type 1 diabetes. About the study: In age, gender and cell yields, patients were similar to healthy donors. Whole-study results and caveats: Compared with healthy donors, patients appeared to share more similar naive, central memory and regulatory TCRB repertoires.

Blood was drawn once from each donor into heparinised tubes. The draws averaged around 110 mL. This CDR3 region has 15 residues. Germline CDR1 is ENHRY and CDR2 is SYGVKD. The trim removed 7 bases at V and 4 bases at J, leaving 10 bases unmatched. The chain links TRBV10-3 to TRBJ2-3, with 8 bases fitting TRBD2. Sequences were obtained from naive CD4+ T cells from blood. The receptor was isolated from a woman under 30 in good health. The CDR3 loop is CAIMGKAGASDTQYF. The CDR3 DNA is TGTGCCATCATGGGAAAAGCGGGAGCTTCAGATACGCAGTATTTT.